This T cell receptor beta chain was identified in a study of blood T cell repertoires in COVID-19. Authors' data handling: From reference gene primer amplification, estimates of nucleated cell counts were derived. This table comes from immunoSEQ multiplex PCR, and its TCRdb copy is limited to in-frame clones, with some not included. D and trimming were read from the DNA, whereas the V and J calls and clone size are those reported in that table. The sample records around 260,000 clones, about 89% being singletons. Germline assignment: CDR1 SGHNT and CDR2 YYREEE (reference sequence). The CDR3 is made up of 16 amino acids. The ends were cut back, 0 bases at V and 7 bases at J, with 19 bases in the middle.

The V and J genes are TRBV5-4 and TRBJ1-2; D is ambiguous. The material sequenced was peripheral blood. The TCR was taken from a young man with acute or convalescent COVID-19. CDR3 sequence reads: CASSLVSRLGGIGYTF. CDR3 nucleotides: TGTGCCAGCAGCTTGGTTAGCCGGCTAGGAGGCATTGGCTACACCTTC.